This TCR beta chain was sequenced in a study of T cells in localized non-small cell lung cancer. Study-wide findings and caveats: Within adjacent lung there appeared a median 57 of the top 100 tumor clones.

Points on this clone: Antigen: not known.

Libraries were prepared by immunoSEQ multiplex PCR; TCRdb keeps only in-frame clonotypes and omits some of them. The data contain approximately 40,000 clones, around nine tenths of them singletons. The germline CDR1 and CDR2 sequences are SGHNT and YYREEE (reference sequence). This CDR3 has 13 residues. V gave up 5 bases and J gave up 2 bases, with 11 bases separating them. The sequencing used peripheral blood, collected before any cancer treatment. V is TRBV5-4 and J is TRBJ2-7; D perhaps matches TRBD1 (5 bases). The sequence was obtained from a man aged 18-55 years with stage I lung adenocarcinoma. DNA for the CDR3: TGTGCCAGCAGGGCAGGGAACACCTACGAGCAGTACTTC. It encodes CASRAGNTYEQYF.